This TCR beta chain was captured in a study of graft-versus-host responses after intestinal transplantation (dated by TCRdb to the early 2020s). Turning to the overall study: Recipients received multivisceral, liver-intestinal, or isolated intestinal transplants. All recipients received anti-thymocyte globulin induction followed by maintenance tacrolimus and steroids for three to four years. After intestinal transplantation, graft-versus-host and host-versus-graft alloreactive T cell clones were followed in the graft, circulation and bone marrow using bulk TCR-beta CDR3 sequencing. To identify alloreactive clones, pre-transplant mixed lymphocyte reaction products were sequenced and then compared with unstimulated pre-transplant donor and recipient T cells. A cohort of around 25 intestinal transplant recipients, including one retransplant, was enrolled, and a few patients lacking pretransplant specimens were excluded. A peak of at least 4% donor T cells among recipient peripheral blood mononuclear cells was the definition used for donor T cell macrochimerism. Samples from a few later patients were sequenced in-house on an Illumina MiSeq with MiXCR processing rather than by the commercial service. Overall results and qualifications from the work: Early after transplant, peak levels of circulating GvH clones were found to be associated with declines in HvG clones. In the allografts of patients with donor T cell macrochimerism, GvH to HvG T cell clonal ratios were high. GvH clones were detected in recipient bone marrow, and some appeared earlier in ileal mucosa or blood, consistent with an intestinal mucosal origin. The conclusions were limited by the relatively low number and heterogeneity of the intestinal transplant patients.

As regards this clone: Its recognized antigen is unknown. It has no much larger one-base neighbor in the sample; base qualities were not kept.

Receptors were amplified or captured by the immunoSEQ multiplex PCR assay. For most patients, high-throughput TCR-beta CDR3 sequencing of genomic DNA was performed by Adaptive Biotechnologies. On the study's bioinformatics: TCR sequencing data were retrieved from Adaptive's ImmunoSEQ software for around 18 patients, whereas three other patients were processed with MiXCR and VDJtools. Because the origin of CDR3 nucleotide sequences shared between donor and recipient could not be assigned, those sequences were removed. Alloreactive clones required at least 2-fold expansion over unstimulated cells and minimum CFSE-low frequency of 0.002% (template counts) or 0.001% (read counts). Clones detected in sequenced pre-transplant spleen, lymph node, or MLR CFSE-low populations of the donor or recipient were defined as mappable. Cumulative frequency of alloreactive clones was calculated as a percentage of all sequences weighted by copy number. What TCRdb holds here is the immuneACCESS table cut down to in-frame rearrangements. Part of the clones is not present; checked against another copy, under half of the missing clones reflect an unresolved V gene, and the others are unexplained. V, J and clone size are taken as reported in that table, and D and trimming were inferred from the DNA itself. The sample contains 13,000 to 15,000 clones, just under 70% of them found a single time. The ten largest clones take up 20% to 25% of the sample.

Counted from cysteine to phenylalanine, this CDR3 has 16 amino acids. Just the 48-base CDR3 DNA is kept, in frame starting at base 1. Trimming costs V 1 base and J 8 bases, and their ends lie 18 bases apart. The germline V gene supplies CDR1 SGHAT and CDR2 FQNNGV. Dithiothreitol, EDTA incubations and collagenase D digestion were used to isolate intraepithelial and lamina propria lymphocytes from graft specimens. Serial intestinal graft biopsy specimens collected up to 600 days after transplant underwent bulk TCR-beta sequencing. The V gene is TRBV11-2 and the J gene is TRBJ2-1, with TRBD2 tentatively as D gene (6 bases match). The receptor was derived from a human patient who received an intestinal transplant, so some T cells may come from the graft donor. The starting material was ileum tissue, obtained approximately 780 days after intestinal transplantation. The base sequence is TGTGCCAGCAGCTTAGGGGTACAGGAGGGCCTCGATGAGCAGTTCTTC. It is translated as CASSLGVQEGLDEQFF.